The 27 T cell receptor beta chains presented below share a single source sample, sequenced in a study of shared clonotypes between healthy human individuals. TCRdb's copy holds only in-frame clones and misses some; the assay was immunoSEQ multiplex PCR. The sample contains 750,000 to 1,000,000 clones, 90% to 95% of which appear only once. Naive-designated CD8 cells lacked CD45RO, were positively enriched for CCR7, and omitted terminally differentiated effector memory CD45RA+ cells. The sample taken for sequencing was naive CD8+ T cells sorted from blood. These receptors were taken from a man aged 30-40 years in good health.

The chain has TRBV9 and TRBJ2-1, with D maybe TRBD2 (5 bases). Trimming took 0 bases from V and 6 from J, leaving 13 bases between them. The CDR3 is 15 residues long. Germline CDR1 is SGDLS and CDR2 is YYNGEE. The CDR3 sequence is CASSVGTSRGNEQFF. DNA of the CDR3: TGTGCCAGCAGCGTAGGGACTTCGCGAGGCAATGAGCAGTTCTTC.

The gene calls are TRBV30 and TRBJ2-3; 8 bases are a match to TRBD2. The germline V gene encodes CDR1 GTSNPN and CDR2 SVGIG (reference sequence). This CDR3 spans 18 amino acids. The V gene end was trimmed by 1 base and the J gene end by 4 bases; junction bases not matched to a gene: 16. The CDR3 DNA sequence: TGTGCCTGGAGTGACCGATACCAAGCGGGAGTTGGGGCAGATACGCAGTATTTT. It codes for CAWSDRYQAGVGADTQYF.

The chain couples TRBV7-2 to TRBJ2-2; D is unresolved. The CDR3 covers 11 residues. V dropped 5 bases and J dropped 8 bases, with 6 bases sitting between them. CDR1 is SGHTA, CDR2 FQGNSA, per germline. The CDR3 sequence: CASSPSGELFF. CDR3 coding DNA: TGTGCCAGCAGCCCTAGTGGGGAGCTGTTTTTT.

The gene calls are TRBV10-3 and TRBJ2-1; 7 nucleotides align to TRBD2. Germline CDR1 reads ENHRY; CDR2 reads SYGVKD. CDR3 length equals 14 residues. V dropped 2 bases and J dropped 3; count of bases not matched to a gene: 1. The CDR3 nucleotides read TGTGCCATCAGTGAGGGACTAGACTACAATGAGCAGTTCTTC. Protein: CAISEGLDYNEQFF.

The gene calls are TRBV27 and TRBJ1-2; D remains unclear. Germline CDR1 is MNHEY and CDR2 is SMNVEV (reference sequence). The CDR3 is 14 amino acids. V was clipped by 5 bases and J by 0 bases, with 10 bases between them. DNA for the CDR3: TGTGCCAGCAGTCCCGGACGGACTAACTATGGCTACACCTTC. The encoded protein is CASSPGRTNYGYTF.

CDR3 sequence: CASSLPTTPRETQYF. Written as DNA, the CDR3 is TGTGCCAGCAGTTTACCTACTACACCCCGGGAGACCCAGTACTTC. This sequence joins TRBV28 and TRBJ2-5; D is unresolved. V was cut by 2 bases and J by 5 bases, with 15 bases left in between. Germline-derived CDR1 and CDR2 are MDHEN and SYDVKM. The CDR3 runs 15 residues.

The V call is TRBV4-2, the J call TRBJ2-7; the match to TRBD2 covers 12 bases. The length of the CDR3 is 14 residues. Losses at the gene ends were 5 bases for V and 5 bases for J; bases not matched to a gene: 4. Germline CDR1 and CDR2: LGHNA and YNFKEQ. This CDR3 is CASSGLAGNHEQYF. The DNA of the CDR3 is TGTGCCAGCAGCGGACTAGCGGGAAATCACGAGCAGTACTTC.

J is TRBJ2-2 and V is TRBV18, with a tentative D call TRBD2 (5 bases). The germline CDR1 and CDR2 sequences are KGHSH and LQKENI. With 11 bases removed from V and 5 bases from J, the gap between germline ends came to 12 bases. The CDR3 length is 12 residues. The CDR3 bases are TGTGCCTCGGGGATTTCGACCGGGGAGCTGTTTTTT. Translation gives CASGISTGELFF.

In DNA form, the CDR3 reads TGTGCCAGCAGCTTGGGTCTAACTGGAAACACCATATATTTT. Its protein is CASSLGLTGNTIYF. The chain joins TRBV5-6 to TRBJ1-3; no definite D call. The V gene lost 0 bases and the J gene lost 2 bases, with 6 bases spanning the gap. CDR3 length equals 14 residues. Per germline, CDR1 SGHDT and CDR2 YYEEEE. Full variable domain (rest looked up from reference TRBV5-6 and TRBJ1-3): DAGVTQSPTHLIKTRGQQVTLRCSPKSGHDTVSWYQQALGQGPQFIFQYYEEEERQRGNFPDRFSGHQFPNYSSELNVNALLLGDSALYLCASSLGLTGNTIYFGEGSWLTVV.

In this sample, this clone turned up once. The V gene is TRBV4-3, the J gene TRBJ2-1; the D gene is possibly TRBD2 (6 bases). The CDR3 totals 14 residues. Trimming pared 4 bases from V and 3 bases from J, leaving 10 bases between. Germline-derived CDR1 and CDR2 are LGHNA and YSLEER. CDR3 sequence: CASSPSSVYNEQFF. The CDR3 bases are TGCGCCAGCAGCCCCTCTAGCGTCTACAATGAGCAGTTCTTC.

This rearrangement joins TRBV5-4 to TRBJ2-1; 11 bases map to TRBD2. Trimming cost V 5 bases and J 8 bases; bases outside gene matches: 6. CDR1 and CDR2 (germline): SGHNT, YYREEE (reference sequence). The CDR3 length is 14 residues. The CDR3 loop is CASRPTSGRDEQFF. CDR3 in DNA: TGTGCCAGCAGGCCCACTAGCGGGAGAGATGAGCAGTTCTTC.

This clone came up a few times. CDR3 DNA sequence: TGCAGCGTTGAGGCCGAATCTAACTATGGCTACACCTTC. Translating it yields CSVEAESNYGYTF. V gene TRBV29-1 combines with J gene TRBJ1-2; the D is unclear. Trimming stripped 3 bases from V and 0 bases from J, with 8 bases between. This CDR3 is 13 amino acids long. CDR1 SQVTM and CDR2 ANQGSEA come from the germline V gene.

The rearrangement joins TRBV10-3 to TRBJ1-1; TRBD1 agrees at 8 bases. Per the germline V gene, CDR1 is ENHRY and CDR2 is SYGVKD. V dropped 2 bases and J dropped 1; count of bases not matched to a gene: 3. This CDR3 contains 15 residues. For the CDR3, the DNA is TGTGCCATCAGTGAGACAGGACAGGGGAACACTGAAGCTTTCTTT. It yields the protein CAISETGQGNTEAFF.

The chain couples TRBV2 to TRBJ1-5; the match to TRBD1 covers 7 bases. CDR1 and CDR2 from the germline V gene are SNHLY and FYNNEI. CDR3 length: 12 amino acids. V was clipped by 8 bases and J by 6 bases; unmatched bases: 4. The CDR3 nucleotides read TGTGCCAGCCAATCAGGGGGTCAGCCCCAGCATTTT. Translation: CASQSGGQPQHF. Looking up the rest from reference TRBV2 and TRBJ1-5 gives the full variable domain: EPEVTQTPSHQVTQMGQEVILRCVPISNHLYFYWYRQILGQKVEFLVSFYNNEISEKSEIFDDQFSVERPDGSNFTLKIRSTKLEDSAMYFCASQSGGQPQHFGDGTRLSIL.

The V gene is TRBV5-1, the J gene TRBJ2-1; 8 nucleotides match TRBD2. The CDR3 consists of 15 residues. Germline trimming cut 0 bases from V and 8 bases from J; bases unmatched to any gene: 7. Germline V gene lookup returns CDR1 SGHRS and CDR2 YFSETQ. As DNA, the CDR3 is TGCGCCAGCAGCTTGGAGGGACTAGTCAGGGATGAGCAGTTCTTC. It translates to CASSLEGLVRDEQFF.

This clone appeared a single time. V is TRBV7-9 and J is TRBJ2-1; D unresolved. This CDR3 spans 15 amino acids. Trimming removed 0 bases from V and 9 bases from J, with 15 bases in between. Germline-derived CDR1 and CDR2 are SEHNR and FQNEAQ (reference sequence). The CDR3 region is CASSLAPRQFPEQFF. CDR3 in DNA: TGTGCCAGCAGCTTAGCTCCCCGACAATTCCCTGAGCAGTTCTTC.

V is TRBV9 and J is TRBJ2-7; TRBD2 might be the D (5 bases). This CDR3 comprises 14 residues. V lost 4 bases, J lost 1 base, and 12 bases lay in between. Germline V gene lookup returns CDR1 SGDLS and CDR2 YYNGEE. CDR3 in amino acids: CASSMMPGSYEQYF. The CDR3 nucleotides read TGTGCCAGCAGCATGATGCCGGGATCCTACGAGCAGTACTTC.

The chain has TRBV7-3 and TRBJ2-7; no definite D call. The germline V gene encodes CDR1 SGHTA and CDR2 FQGTGA. The CDR3 consists of 13 residues. V lost 1 base and J 3 bases, leaving 7 bases between the germline ends. The CDR3, as DNA: TGTGCCAGCAGCTTAAGCCAGAACTACGAGCAGTACTTC. Translating it yields CASSLSQNYEQYF.

This chain links TRBV27 with TRBJ2-1; 14 nucleotides match TRBD2. The V and J ends lost 8 bases and 3 bases, in that order; junction bases with no gene match: 6. The CDR3 runs to 16 residues. The germline CDR1 and CDR2 sequences are MNHEY and SMNVEV (reference sequence). In DNA, the CDR3 is TGTGCCAGCGCGACTAGCGGGAGGGCGCTCTACAATGAGCAGTTCTTC. It specifies CASATSGRALYNEQFF.

This clone has only one observation. The chain uses TRBV7-9 and TRBJ2-1; no reliable D call. The germline CDR1 and CDR2 sequences are SEHNR and FQNEAQ (reference sequence). The V and J ends lost 3 bases and 5 bases respectively, with 20 bases between them. The CDR3 runs to 17 residues. The CDR3 region has the DNA TGTGCCAGCAGCTTCCCCGACGGGCTCATTGGAAACAATGAGCAGTTCTTC. Translating gives CASSFPDGLIGNNEQFF.

The chain couples TRBV11-2 to TRBJ2-7; 7 bases match TRBD1. CDR1 SGHAT and CDR2 FQNNGV come from the germline V gene. J gave up 3 bases and V 3 bases, and 8 bases lay outside the gene matches. CDR3 length: 15 residues. CDR3 amino acids: CASSFHGQADYEQYF. CDR3 bases: TGTGCCAGCAGCTTCCACGGACAGGCCGACTACGAGCAGTACTTC.

The chain is built from TRBV2 and TRBJ2-1, with D hard to call. This CDR3 is built from 15 residues. Trimming left V 6 bases short and J 4 bases short, with 16 bases between. Germline V CDR1 and CDR2: SNHLY, FYNNEI. The CDR3 protein is CASRDESGTYNEQFF. CDR3 bases: TGTGCCAGCAGGGACGAATCTGGAACGTACAATGAGCAGTTCTTC.

J is TRBJ1-2 and V is TRBV5-4; no clear D gene. Germline lookup yields CDR1 SGHNT and CDR2 YYREEE (reference sequence). This CDR3 has 14 amino acids. Trimming shortened V by 0 bases and J by 2 bases, and 8 bases separated the two germline ends. CDR3 region: CASSLEGKNYGYTF. The CDR3 DNA sequence: TGTGCCAGCAGCTTGGAGGGCAAGAACTATGGCTACACCTTC.

The CDR3 reads CASSEGLGVDQPQHF. CDR3 DNA: TGTGCCAGCAGTGAAGGGCTAGGGGTCGATCAGCCCCAGCATTTT. This chain connects TRBV6-4 to TRBJ1-5; TRBD1 might be the D (5 bases). CDR1 and CDR2 (germline): MRHNA, SNTAGT. V lost 3 bases, J lost 5 bases, and 14 bases lay in between. This CDR3 contains 15 residues.

About this clone itself: Different DNA sequences within this sample yield the same CDR3. V and J are TRBV4-3 and TRBJ1-1; no reliable D call. Germline V CDR1 and CDR2: LGHNA, YSLEER. V was cut by 1 base and J by 2 bases, with 8 bases left in between. The CDR3 loop spans 14 amino acids. As DNA, the CDR3 is TGCGCCAGCAGCCAAGCGGGGAGCAACACTGAAGCTTTCTTT. Translated: CASSQAGSNTEAFF.

The chain carries TRBV28 and TRBJ2-2; the D is unclear. CDR3 length: 13 residues. Germline CDR1 and CDR2: MDHEN and SYDVKM. Between the trimmed V and J ends, which lost 5 bases and 7 bases, there was a span of 11 bases. The CDR3 bases are TGTGCCAGCAGTACCCTGGCGGTCGGGGAGCTGTTTTTT. Its protein product is CASSTLAVGELFF.

The chain's CDR3 is CASSQKQDPNVLTF. The CDR3 DNA reads TGTGCCAGCAGCCAAAAACAGGACCCCAACGTCCTGACTTTC. The genes are TRBV14 and TRBJ2-6, with a tentative D call TRBD1 (5 bases). V was clipped by 2 bases and J by 8 bases, with 10 bases between them. CDR3 length: 14 amino acids. From germline, CDR1 is SGHDN and CDR2 FVKESK. The entire variable domain, with the rest obtained from reference TRBV14 and TRBJ2-6, is as follows: EAGVTQFPSHSVIEKGQTVTLRCDPISGHDNLYWYRRVMGKEIKFLLHFVKESKQDESGMPNNRFLAERTGGTYSTLKVQPAELEDSGVYFCASSQKQDPNVLTFGAGSRLTVL.